These T cell receptor beta chains were read from a single sample in a study of blood T cell repertoires in COVID-19. Repertoires were generated with immunoSEQ multiplex PCR, while TCRdb's copy carries only in-frame clones and drops some. The sample lists roughly 250,000 clones, approximately 88% occurring once. Sequenced material: PBMCs or T cells enriched from blood (not recorded which). These receptors were obtained from a middle-aged woman with acute COVID-19. The CDR3 runs from the conserved cysteine through the conserved F or W. Fields, in order: V gene, J gene, clone size, CDR3 protein. Not all rows give a size; the values are once, few, many and, for expanded clones, a class.

>TRBV10-3|TRBJ2-1|NA
CATAGTSGNNEQFF
>TRBV10-3|TRBJ1-2|once
CAISESPGGQGGYGYTF
>TRBV28|TRBJ2-3|NA
CASTLGTSGSSTDTQYF
>TRBV19|TRBJ1-4|NA
CASSRQADDTTNEKLFF
>TRBV7-6|TRBJ2-1|NA
CASSPEFDFDNEQFF
>TRBV7-2|TRBJ2-7|NA
CASSQQTGLAGVNEQYF
>TRBV10-2|TRBJ2-2|NA
CASSEWYKSDTGELFF
>TRBV5-1|TRBJ1-1|NA
CASRTENTEAFF
>TRBV2|TRBJ2-4|NA
CASSEAGARSKNIQYF
>TRBV6-2/TRBV6-3|TRBJ2-2|NA
CASSFNRGTGELFF
>TRBV10-1|TRBJ2-5|NA
CASRASGGETQYF
>TRBV7-2|TRBJ1-2|NA
CASSPGPAADGYTF
>TRBV28|TRBJ1-5|NA
CATIASDYQPQHF
>TRBV6-2/TRBV6-3|TRBJ1-1|NA
CASSYSILRGAGFGGTEAFF
>TRBV28|TRBJ1-4|NA
CASSFGGRGPREKLFF
>TRBV15|TRBJ2-3|NA
CATSRGTGALTDTQYF
>TRBV7-9|TRBJ1-6|NA
CASSLGQDAPLHF
>TRBV19|TRBJ2-1|once
CASSGGSYYNEQFF
>TRBV15|TRBJ2-3|NA
CATSRAGSPDTQYF
>TRBV19|TRBJ1-2|NA
CASWTGEFRGYTF